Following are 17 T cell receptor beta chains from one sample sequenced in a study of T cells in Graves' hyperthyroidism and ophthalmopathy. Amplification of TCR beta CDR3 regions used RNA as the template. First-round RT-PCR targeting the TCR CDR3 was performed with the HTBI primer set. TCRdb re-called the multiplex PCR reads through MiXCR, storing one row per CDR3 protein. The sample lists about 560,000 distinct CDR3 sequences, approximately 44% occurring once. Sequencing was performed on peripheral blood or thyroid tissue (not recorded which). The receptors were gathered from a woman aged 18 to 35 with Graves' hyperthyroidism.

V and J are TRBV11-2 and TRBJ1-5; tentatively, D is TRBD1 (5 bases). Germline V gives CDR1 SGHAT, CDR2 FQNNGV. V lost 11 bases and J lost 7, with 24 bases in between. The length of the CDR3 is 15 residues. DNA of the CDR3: TGTGCCTGGAGTAGGGGACTGGGGGGTAACCAGCCCCAGCATTTT. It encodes CAWSRGLGGNQPQHF.

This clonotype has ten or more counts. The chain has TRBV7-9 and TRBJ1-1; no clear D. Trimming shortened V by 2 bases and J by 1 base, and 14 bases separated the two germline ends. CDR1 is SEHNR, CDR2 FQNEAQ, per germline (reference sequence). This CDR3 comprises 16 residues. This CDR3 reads CASSLREGQWNTEAFF. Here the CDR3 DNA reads TGTGCCAGCAGCTTACGCGAGGGCCAATGGAACACTGAAGCTTTCTTT. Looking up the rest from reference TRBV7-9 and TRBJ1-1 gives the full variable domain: DTGVSQNPRHKITKRGQNVTFRCDPISEHNRLYWYRQTLGQGPEFLTYFQNEAQLEKSRLLSDRFSAERPKGSFSTLEIQRTEQGDSAMYLCASSLREGQWNTEAFFGQGTRLTVV.

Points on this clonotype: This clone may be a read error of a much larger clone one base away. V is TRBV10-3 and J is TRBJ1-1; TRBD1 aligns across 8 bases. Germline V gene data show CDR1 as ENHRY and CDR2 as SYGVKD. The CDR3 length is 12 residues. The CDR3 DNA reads TGTGCCATCAGTGTCCAGGGGGCTGAAACTTTCTTT. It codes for CAISVQGAETFF.

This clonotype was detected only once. CDR3 sequence reads: CASSQDLERTGMLKTQYF. CDR3 sequence (DNA): TGCGCCAGCAGCCAAGATCTTGAGAGGACAGGGATGTTGAAGACCCAGTACTTC. This chain connects TRBV4-1 to TRBJ2-5, with 8 bases aligning to TRBD1. This CDR3 has 18 residues. Germline CDR1 and CDR2: MGHRA and YSYEKL. V gave up 0 bases and J gave up 6 bases; unmatched junction bases: 15.

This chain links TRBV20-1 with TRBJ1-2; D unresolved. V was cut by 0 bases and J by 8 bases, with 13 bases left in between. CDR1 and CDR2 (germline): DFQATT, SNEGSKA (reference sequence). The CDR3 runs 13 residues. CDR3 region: CSARELAGGGYTF. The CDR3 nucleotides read TGCAGTGCTAGAGAACTAGCGGGAGGCGGCTACACCTTC.

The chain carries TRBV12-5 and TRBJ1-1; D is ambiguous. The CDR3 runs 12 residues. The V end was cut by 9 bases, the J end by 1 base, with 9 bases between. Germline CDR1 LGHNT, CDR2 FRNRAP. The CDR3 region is CARREGNTEAFF. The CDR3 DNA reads TGTGCTAGGCGGGAGGGGAACACTGAAGCTTTCTTT.

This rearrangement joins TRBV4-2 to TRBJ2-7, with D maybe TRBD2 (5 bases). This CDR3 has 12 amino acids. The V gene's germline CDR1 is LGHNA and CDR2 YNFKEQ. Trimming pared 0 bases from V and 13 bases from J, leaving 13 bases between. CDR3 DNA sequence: TGTGCCAGCAGCCAAGATCGTTCTAGCACCTACTTC. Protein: CASSQDRSSTYF.

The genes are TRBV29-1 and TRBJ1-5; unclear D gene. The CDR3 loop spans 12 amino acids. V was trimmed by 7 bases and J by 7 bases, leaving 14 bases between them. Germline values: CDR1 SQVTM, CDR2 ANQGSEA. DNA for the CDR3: TGCAGCGAGGGAAACGACGGACAGCCCCAGCATTTT. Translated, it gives CSEGNDGQPQHF. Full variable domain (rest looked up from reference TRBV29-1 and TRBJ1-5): SAVISQKPSRDICQRGTSLTIQCQVDSQVTMMFWYRQQPGQSLTLIATANQGSEATYESGFVIDKFPISRPNLTFSTLTVSNMSPEDSSIYLCSEGNDGQPQHFGDGTRLSIL.

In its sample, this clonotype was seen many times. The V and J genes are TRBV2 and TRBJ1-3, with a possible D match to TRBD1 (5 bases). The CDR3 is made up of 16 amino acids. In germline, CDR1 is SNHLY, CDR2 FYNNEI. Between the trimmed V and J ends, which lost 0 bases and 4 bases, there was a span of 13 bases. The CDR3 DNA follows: TGTGCCAGCAGTGAAGCAGAAGGGGCGTTGGGAAACACCATATATTTT. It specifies CASSEAEGALGNTIYF.

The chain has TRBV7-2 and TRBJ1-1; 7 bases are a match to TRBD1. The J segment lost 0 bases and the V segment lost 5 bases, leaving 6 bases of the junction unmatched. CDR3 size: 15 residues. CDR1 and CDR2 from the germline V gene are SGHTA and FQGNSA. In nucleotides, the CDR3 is TGTGCCAGCAGCCCCCCAGGGGGAATGAACACTGAAGCTTTCTTT. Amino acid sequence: CASSPPGGMNTEAFF.

The CDR3 nucleotides are TGCAGCGTTGAAGATCTATCTAGTGCCAACACCGGGGAGCTGTTTTTT. Its translation: CSVEDLSSANTGELFF. The chain employs TRBV29-1 and TRBJ2-2; the D is unclear. Germline V lookup: CDR1 SQVTM, CDR2 ANQGSEA. V gave up 0 bases and J gave up 2 bases, with 13 bases separating them. The CDR3 loop spans 16 amino acids.

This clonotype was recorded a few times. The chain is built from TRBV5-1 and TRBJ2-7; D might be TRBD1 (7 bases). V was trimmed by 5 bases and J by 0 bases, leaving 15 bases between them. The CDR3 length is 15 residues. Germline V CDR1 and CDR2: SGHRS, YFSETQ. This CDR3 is CASRSTGRSSYEQYF. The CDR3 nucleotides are TGCGCCAGCAGGTCGACAGGGAGGAGCTCCTACGAGCAGTACTTC.

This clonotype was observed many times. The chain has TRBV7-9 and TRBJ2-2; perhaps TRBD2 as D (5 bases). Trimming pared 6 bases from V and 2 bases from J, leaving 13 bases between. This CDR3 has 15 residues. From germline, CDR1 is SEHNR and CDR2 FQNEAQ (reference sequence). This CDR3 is CASRLDLLNTGELFF. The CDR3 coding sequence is TGTGCCAGCAGGCTGGACTTGCTCAACACCGGGGAGCTGTTTTTT.

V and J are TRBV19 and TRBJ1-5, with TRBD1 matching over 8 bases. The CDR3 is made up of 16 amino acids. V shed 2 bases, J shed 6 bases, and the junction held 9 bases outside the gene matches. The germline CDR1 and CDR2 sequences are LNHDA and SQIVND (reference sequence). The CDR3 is CASSISGRGRGQPQHF. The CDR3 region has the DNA TGTGCCAGTAGTATATCGGGCAGGGGGCGAGGTCAGCCCCAGCATTTT.

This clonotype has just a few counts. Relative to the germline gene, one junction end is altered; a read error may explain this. This CDR3 reads CASSPRIGNTEAFF. The CDR3 bases are TGTGCCAGCAGTCCTAGGATCGGGAACACTGAAGCTTTCTTT. The chain combines TRBV10-3 with TRBJ1-1; D unresolved. Germline CDR1 is ENHRY and CDR2 is SYGVKD. This CDR3 comprises 14 residues.

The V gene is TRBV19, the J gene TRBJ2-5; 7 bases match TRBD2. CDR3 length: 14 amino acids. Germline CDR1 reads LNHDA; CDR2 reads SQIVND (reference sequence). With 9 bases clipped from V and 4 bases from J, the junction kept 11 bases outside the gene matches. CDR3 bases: TGTGCCAGCTCCTGGGGGGGGGTGACAGAGACCCAGTACTTC. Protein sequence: CASSWGGVTETQYF.

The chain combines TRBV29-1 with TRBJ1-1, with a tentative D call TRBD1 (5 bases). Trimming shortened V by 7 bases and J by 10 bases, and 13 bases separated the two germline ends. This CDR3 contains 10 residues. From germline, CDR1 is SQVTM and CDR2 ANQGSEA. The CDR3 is CSAEGGAAFF. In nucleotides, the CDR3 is TGCAGCGCAGAGGGAGGGGCAGCTTTCTTT.